This T cell receptor (beta chain) was recorded in a study of Graves' ophthalmopathy and Graves' hyperthyroidism. Whole-study results and caveats: Most thyroid clonotypes with frequency above 0.001 were detected in blood too.

After removal of 4 bases from V and 6 bases from J, the junction contained 8 bases not matched to a gene. CDR1 and CDR2 from the germline V gene are LGHNA and YSLEER. The CDR3 is 15 residues long. Amplified TCR beta CDR3 regions were obtained using RNA transcripts as template. The workflow started with a first-round RT-PCR run with HTBI primers and then moved on to a second-round multiplex PCR. TCRdb re-called the multiplex PCR reads through MiXCR, storing one row per CDR3 protein. Of 400,000 to 450,000 distinct CDR3 sequences in the sample, 21% were seen once. This clonotype showed up just a few times. Its antigen remains unknown.

This sequence originates from a young woman with stable Graves' hyperthyroidism. The V gene is TRBV4-3, the J gene TRBJ2-7; 11 nucleotides align to TRBD1. Sequences were obtained from peripheral blood. The CDR3 DNA is TGCGCCAGCAGCCGATTAGGACAGGGGGCGGTCGAGCAGTACTTC. It specifies CASSRLGQGAVEQYF.